This T cell receptor (beta chain) was profiled in a study of T cell changes during pregnancy in multiple sclerosis. Data came from immunoSEQ multiplex PCR; TCRdb stores just in-frame clones and leaves some out. Here the sample spans 12,000 or so clones, about 85% being singletons. Sequencing used CD8+ T cells from peripheral blood mononuclear cells, obtained in the second trimester of pregnancy. The origin of this receptor is a female donor in good health, enrolled as a control in a pregnancy study.

The CDR3 DNA sequence: TGCGCCAGCAGCGCGGGAGGGCGGGTGAGCACAGATACGCAGTATTTT. Encoded protein: CASSAGGRVSTDTQYF. The chain employs TRBV5-1 and TRBJ2-3; 9 nucleotides agree with TRBD2. CDR3 length: 16 residues. Trimming cost V 4 bases and J 0 bases; bases outside gene matches: 6. Germline V gives CDR1 SGHRS, CDR2 YFSETQ.